These 18 T cell receptor beta chains were sequenced from one sample in a study of shared clonotypes between healthy human individuals. This table comes from immunoSEQ multiplex PCR, and its TCRdb copy is limited to in-frame clones, with some not included. Here the sample spans around 2.5 million clones, 90% to 95% being singletons. What was sequenced was naive CD4+ T cells from PBMCs. Documented subset: CD45RA+ positively selected. The receptors were sampled from a man aged 18 to 30 in good health. Some clones in this sample may be carry-over from other donors' samples.

This clone appeared a single time. The identical CDR3 is also encoded by other nucleotide sequences in the sample. CDR3 sequence (DNA): TGTGCCAGCTCACCCTCACTAGCGGGAGGGAATGAGCAGTTCTTC. Its translation: CASSPSLAGGNEQFF. The rearrangement uses TRBV18 and TRBJ2-1; 13 nucleotides match TRBD2. The CDR3 loop spans 15 amino acids. The V segment lost 3 bases and the J segment 7 bases; nucleotides outside the gene matches: 3. Looked up from germline, CDR1 is KGHSH and CDR2 is LQKENI. Supplemented by reference TRBV18 and TRBJ2-1, the full variable domain reads NAGVMQNPRHLVRRRGQEARLRCSPMKGHSHVYWYRQLPEEGLKFMVYLQKENIIDESGMPKERFSAEFPKEGPSILRIQQVVRGDSAAYFCASSPSLAGGNEQFFGPGTRLTVL.

This chain uses TRBV6-1 with TRBJ2-7; TRBD1 matches 9 bases. The germline gives CDR1 MNHNS, CDR2 SASEGT. Trimming at V came to 4 bases and at J to 3 bases, leaving 7 bases not matched to a gene. The CDR3 runs 15 residues. CDR3 residues: CASSASGQGYYEQYF. The CDR3 region has the DNA TGTGCCAGCAGTGCGTCGGGACAGGGATACTACGAGCAGTACTTC.

Concerning this clone itself: One end of the junction is discordant with germline, which a read error may explain. J is TRBJ1-6 and V is TRBV5-1; D is unresolved. Germline V gene lookup returns CDR1 SGHRS and CDR2 YFSETQ. The CDR3 runs to 14 residues. As DNA, the CDR3 is TGCGCCAGCTGCTTGGACGGTCTTAATTCACCCCTCCACTTT. Its protein product is CASCLDGLNSPLHF.

The sample holds a few counts of this clone. This rearrangement joins TRBV7-9 to TRBJ2-3; D possibly matches TRBD1 or TRBD2 (5 bases each). V lost 5 bases to trimming and J lost 4 bases, with 16 bases between them. From germline, CDR1 is SEHNR and CDR2 FQNEAQ (reference sequence). The CDR3 totals 15 residues. The CDR3: CASSPESMGADTQYF. CDR3 bases: TGTGCCAGCAGCCCGGAGAGTATGGGGGCAGATACGCAGTATTTT.

The chain employs TRBV6-5 and TRBJ2-7, with D possibly matching TRBD2 (5 bases). Trimming cost V 0 bases and J 5 bases, with 17 bases left between them. Germline CDR1 MNHEY, CDR2 SVGAGI. The CDR3 sequence is 16 residues long. The CDR3 bases are TGTGCCAGCAGTTACTCGAGAAATCCTAGCCCCCACGAGCAGTACTTC. As protein: CASSYSRNPSPHEQYF.

V and J are TRBV5-1 and TRBJ2-7, with a weak D call TRBD1 (5 bases). Germline CDR1 and CDR2: SGHRS and YFSETQ. With 4 bases removed from V and 2 bases from J, the gap between germline ends came to 10 bases. This CDR3 contains 13 residues. As DNA, the CDR3 is TGCGCCAGCAGCAATCAGGGAACCTACGAGCAGTACTTC. Residues: CASSNQGTYEQYF.

The chain links TRBV7-8 to TRBJ2-1; no firm D call. The V end lost 5 bases, the J end lost 3 bases, and 11 bases lay between the germline ends. Germline V gene sequence: CDR1 SGHVS, CDR2 FQNEAQ. This CDR3 region has 14 residues. CDR3 loop: CASSPRSYYNEQFF. For the CDR3, the DNA is TGTGCCAGCAGCCCCAGGAGTTACTACAATGAGCAGTTCTTC.

This chain links TRBV28 with TRBJ2-5, with 10 bases aligning to TRBD1. CDR1 MDHEN and CDR2 SYDVKM come from the germline V gene. V lost 6 bases, J lost 4 bases, and 2 bases stayed unmatched. The CDR3 length is 13 residues. CDR3 residues: CASRRDRGETQYF. CDR3 nucleotide sequence: TGTGCCAGCAGGCGGGACAGGGGAGAGACCCAGTACTTC.

The rearrangement links TRBV11-2 to TRBJ2-5, with TRBD1 matching over 8 bases. Germline CDR1 SGHAT, CDR2 FQNNGV. Losses at the gene ends were 1 base for V and 4 bases for J; bases not matched to a gene: 2. The CDR3 totals 14 residues. This chain's CDR3 is CASSLGQGSETQYF. CDR3 coding DNA: TGTGCCAGCAGCTTAGGACAGGGGTCAGAGACCCAGTACTTC.

The J gene is TRBJ2-1, the V gene TRBV6-5; 10 bases line up with TRBD1. The CDR3 is 15 amino acids. Germline V lookup: CDR1 MNHEY, CDR2 SVGAGI. V lost 3 bases, J lost 10 bases, and 9 bases stayed unmatched. Here the CDR3 reads CASSYRDRGFYEQFF. The CDR3 DNA reads as TGTGCCAGCAGTTATAGGGACAGGGGATTTTACGAGCAGTTCTTC.

The chain couples TRBV7-9 to TRBJ1-4; a weak D match, TRBD1 (6 bases). Germline V lookup: CDR1 SEHNR, CDR2 FQNEAQ (reference sequence). This CDR3 spans 15 amino acids. V was clipped by 4 bases and J by 3 bases, with 12 bases between them. The CDR3 sequence: CASSSPQGSNEKLFF. Here the CDR3 DNA reads TGTGCCAGCAGCTCCCCACAGGGATCTAATGAAAAACTGTTTTTT.

This chain uses TRBV5-1 with TRBJ2-3; 7 bases fit TRBD2. The V segment lost 4 bases and the J segment 5 bases; nucleotides outside the gene matches: 10. CDR1 SGHRS and CDR2 YFSETQ come from the germline V gene. The CDR3 is made up of 15 amino acids. Here the CDR3 DNA reads TGCGCCAGCAGCCCCCTTACTAGCGCCGAAGATACGCAGTATTTT. Its protein is CASSPLTSAEDTQYF. Filled out from reference TRBV5-1 and TRBJ2-3, the complete variable domain reads KAGVTQTPRYLIKTRGQQVTLSCSPISGHRSVSWYQQTPGQGLQFLFEYFSETQRNKGNFPGRFSGRQFSNSRSEMNVSTLELGDSALYLCASSPLTSAEDTQYFGPGTRLTVL.

This clone was observed a handful of times. CDR3 region: CAWSRESVQPQHF. CDR3 nucleotides: TGTGCCTGGAGTCGAGAATCGGTTCAGCCCCAGCATTTT. The chain employs TRBV30 and TRBJ1-5; no reliable D call. The CDR3 runs to 13 residues. Germline-derived CDR1 and CDR2 are GTSNPN and SVGIG (reference sequence). V was shortened by 2 bases and J by 6 bases, with 11 bases between the two germline ends.

The chain employs TRBV19 and TRBJ1-2, with D uncertain. CDR3 size: 15 residues. Trimming cost V 2 bases and J 1 base, with 11 bases left between them. Germline loops: CDR1 LNHDA, CDR2 SQIVND (reference sequence). The CDR3 region is CASSISGRLNYGYTF. The CDR3 DNA follows: TGTGCCAGTAGTATAAGTGGACGGCTTAACTATGGCTACACCTTC.

The chain combines TRBV9 with TRBJ2-5, with 9 nucleotides matching TRBD2. With 2 bases clipped from V and 1 base from J, the junction kept 6 bases outside the gene matches. CDR1 and CDR2 (germline): SGDLS, YYNGEE. The CDR3 sequence is 16 residues long. The CDR3 region has the DNA TGTGCCAGCAGCGTCGCGGGAGGGTCTGCCCAAGAGACCCAGTACTTC. Translation: CASSVAGGSAQETQYF.

The chain uses TRBV27 and TRBJ1-2; D is ambiguous. The CDR3 covers 14 residues. The germline V and J ends were trimmed by 1 base and 4 bases, with 10 bases remaining between them. Germline CDR1 is MNHEY and CDR2 is SMNVEV (reference sequence). CDR3 sequence reads: CASSLWKGLYGYTF. The DNA for the CDR3 is TGTGCCAGCAGTTTATGGAAGGGCCTCTATGGCTACACCTTC.

This clone was counted a single time. The J gene is TRBJ2-3, the V gene TRBV29-1; D uncertain. The CDR3 contains 14 residues. CDR1 is SQVTM, CDR2 ANQGSEA, per germline. The ends were cut back, 7 bases at V and 4 bases at J, with 18 bases in the middle. The CDR3 DNA follows: TGCAGCGCCGCCTTATCCTCCGCCGCAGATACGCAGTATTTT. It is translated as CSAALSSAADTQYF.

The rearrangement links TRBV28 to TRBJ2-3; 8 nucleotides match TRBD1. This CDR3 has 15 residues. Germline V gene sequence: CDR1 MDHEN, CDR2 SYDVKM. The ends lost 3 bases at V and 4 bases at J; junction bases unmatched: 6. The CDR3 region has the DNA TGTGCCAGCAGTTTCCTGGACAGGGTTGCAGATACGCAGTATTTT. As protein: CASSFLDRVADTQYF.